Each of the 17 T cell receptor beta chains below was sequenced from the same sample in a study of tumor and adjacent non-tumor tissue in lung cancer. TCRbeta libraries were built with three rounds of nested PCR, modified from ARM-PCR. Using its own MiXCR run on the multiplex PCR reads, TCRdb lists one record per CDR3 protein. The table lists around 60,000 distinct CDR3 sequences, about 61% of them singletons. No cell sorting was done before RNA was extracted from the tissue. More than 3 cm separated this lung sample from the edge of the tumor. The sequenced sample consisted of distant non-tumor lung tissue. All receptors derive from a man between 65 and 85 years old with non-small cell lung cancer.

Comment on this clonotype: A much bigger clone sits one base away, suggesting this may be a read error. CDR3 amino acids: CASSYSAGEQYF. The CDR3 region has the DNA TGTGCCAGCAGTTACTCTGCAGGCGAGCAGTACTTC. This sequence joins TRBV6-5 and TRBJ2-7; D remains ambiguous. Germline values: CDR1 MNHEY, CDR2 SVGAGI. Trimming took off 0 bases at V and 6 bases at J, with 6 bases between the two ends. CDR3 size: 12 residues.

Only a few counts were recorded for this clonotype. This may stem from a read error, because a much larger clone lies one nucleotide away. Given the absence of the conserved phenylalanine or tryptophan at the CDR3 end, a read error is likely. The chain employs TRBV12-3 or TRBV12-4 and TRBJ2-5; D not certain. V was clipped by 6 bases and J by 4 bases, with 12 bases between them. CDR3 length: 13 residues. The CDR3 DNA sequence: TGTGCCAGCAGCCTTGTAGCCGGAGAGACCCAGTACGTC. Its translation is CASSLVAGETQYV.

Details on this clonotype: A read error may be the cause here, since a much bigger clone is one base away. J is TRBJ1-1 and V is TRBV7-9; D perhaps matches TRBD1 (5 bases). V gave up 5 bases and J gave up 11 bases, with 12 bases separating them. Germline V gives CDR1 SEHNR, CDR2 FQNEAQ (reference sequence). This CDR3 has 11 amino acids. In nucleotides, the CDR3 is TGTGCCAGCAGCCTCGAGACAGTTGCTTTCTTT. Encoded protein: CASSLETVAFF.

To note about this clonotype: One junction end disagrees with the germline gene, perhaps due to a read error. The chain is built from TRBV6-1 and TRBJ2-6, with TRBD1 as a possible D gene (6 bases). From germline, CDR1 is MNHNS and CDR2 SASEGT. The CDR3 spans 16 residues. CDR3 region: CASMGAVTSGANVQTF. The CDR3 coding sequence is TGCGCCAGCATGGGGGCCGTGACCTCCGGGGCCAACGTCCAGACTTTC.

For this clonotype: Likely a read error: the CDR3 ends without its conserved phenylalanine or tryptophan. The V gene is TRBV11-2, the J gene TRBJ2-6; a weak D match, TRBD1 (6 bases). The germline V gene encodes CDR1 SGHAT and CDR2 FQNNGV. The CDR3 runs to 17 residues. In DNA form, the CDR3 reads TGTGCCAGCAGCTCCCGAGGGGGTAGCTCTGGGGCCAACATCCTGACTTCC. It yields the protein CASSSRGGSSGANILTS.

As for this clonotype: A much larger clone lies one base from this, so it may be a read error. The DNA of the CDR3 is TGTACCAGCAGTTTAAAGGTGAACACTGAAGCTTTCTTT. It codes for CTSSLKVNTEAFF. The chain combines TRBV28 with TRBJ1-1; no clear D gene. CDR1 MDHEN and CDR2 SYDVKM come from the germline V gene. This CDR3 comprises 13 residues.

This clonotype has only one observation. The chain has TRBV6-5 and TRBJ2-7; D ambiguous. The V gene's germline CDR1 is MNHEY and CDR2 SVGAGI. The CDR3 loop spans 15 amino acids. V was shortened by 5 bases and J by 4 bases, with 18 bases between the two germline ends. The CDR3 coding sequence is TGTGCCAGCAGTGCCTCCACGGACGGTGGGTACGAGCAGTACTTC. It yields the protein CASSASTDGGYEQYF.

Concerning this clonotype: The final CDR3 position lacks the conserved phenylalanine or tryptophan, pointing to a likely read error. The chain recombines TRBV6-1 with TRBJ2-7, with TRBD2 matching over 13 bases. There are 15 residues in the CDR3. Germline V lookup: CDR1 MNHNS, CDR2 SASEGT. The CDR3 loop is CASSGLAGGAYGQYL. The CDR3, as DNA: TGTGCCAGCAGTGGACTAGCGGGAGGCGCCTACGGGCAGTACTTG.

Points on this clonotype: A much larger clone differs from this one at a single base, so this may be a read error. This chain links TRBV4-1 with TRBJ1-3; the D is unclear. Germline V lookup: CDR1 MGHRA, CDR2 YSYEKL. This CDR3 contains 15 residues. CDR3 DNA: TGCGCCAACAGCACGTACAGTACCTCTGGAAACACCATATATTTT. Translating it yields CANSTYSTSGNTIYF.

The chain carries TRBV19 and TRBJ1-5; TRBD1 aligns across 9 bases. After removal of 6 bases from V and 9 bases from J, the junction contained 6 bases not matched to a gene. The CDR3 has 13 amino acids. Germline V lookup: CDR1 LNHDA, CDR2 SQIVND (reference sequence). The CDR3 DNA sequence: TGTGCCAGTAGCCGGACAGGGGAGATGCCCCAGCATTTT. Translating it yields CASSRTGEMPQHF.

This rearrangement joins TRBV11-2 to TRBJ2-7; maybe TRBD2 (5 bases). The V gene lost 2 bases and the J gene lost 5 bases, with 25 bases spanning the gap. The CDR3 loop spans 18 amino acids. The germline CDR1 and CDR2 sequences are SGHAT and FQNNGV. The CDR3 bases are TGTGCCAGCAGCTTAAACGGGGAGAGAGGGCCAATGTTCGACGAGCAGTACTTC. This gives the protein CASSLNGERGPMFDEQYF.

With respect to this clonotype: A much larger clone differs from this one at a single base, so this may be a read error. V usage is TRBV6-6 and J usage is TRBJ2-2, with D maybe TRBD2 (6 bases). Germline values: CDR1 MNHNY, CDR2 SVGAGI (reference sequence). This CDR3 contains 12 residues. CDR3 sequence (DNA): TGTGCCAGCAGTTACCCCCTGGGGGGGCTGTTTTTT. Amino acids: CASSYPLGGLFF.

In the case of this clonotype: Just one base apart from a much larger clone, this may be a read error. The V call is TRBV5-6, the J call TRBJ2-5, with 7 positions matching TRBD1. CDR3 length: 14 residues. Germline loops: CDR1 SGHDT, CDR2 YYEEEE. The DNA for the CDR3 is TGTGTCAGCAGCTTGAGAGGGGGCCGGAAGACCCAGTACTTC. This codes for CVSSLRGGRKTQYF.

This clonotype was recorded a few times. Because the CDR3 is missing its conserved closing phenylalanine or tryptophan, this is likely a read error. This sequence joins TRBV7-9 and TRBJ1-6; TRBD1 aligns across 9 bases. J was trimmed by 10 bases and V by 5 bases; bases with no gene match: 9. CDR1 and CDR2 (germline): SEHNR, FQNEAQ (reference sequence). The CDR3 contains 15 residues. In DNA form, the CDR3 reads TGTGCCAGCAGCCGTAAACAGGGGGCGAGGTCACCCCTCCACCTT. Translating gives CASSRKQGARSPLHL.

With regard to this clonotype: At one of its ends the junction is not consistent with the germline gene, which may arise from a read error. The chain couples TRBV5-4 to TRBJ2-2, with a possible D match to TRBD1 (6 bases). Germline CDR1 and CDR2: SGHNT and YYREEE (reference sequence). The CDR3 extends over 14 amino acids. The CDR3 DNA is TGTGCCAGCCAGGACAGACCAAACACCAGGGAGCTGTTTTTT. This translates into CASQDRPNTRELFF.

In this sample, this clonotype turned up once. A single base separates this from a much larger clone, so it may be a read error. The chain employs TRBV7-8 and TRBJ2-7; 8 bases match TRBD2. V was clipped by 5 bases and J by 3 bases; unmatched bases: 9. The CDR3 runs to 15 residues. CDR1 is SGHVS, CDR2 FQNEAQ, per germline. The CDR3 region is CASSLPAGALYEQYF. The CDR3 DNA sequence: TGTGCCAGCAGCCTCCCAGCGGGGGCTCTCTACGAGCAGTACTTC.

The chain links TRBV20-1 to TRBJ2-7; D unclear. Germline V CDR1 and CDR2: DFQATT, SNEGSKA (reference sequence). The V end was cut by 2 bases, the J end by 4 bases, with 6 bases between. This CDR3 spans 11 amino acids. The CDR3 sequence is CSARYGYEQYF. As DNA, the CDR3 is TGCAGTGCTAGATATGGATACGAGCAGTACTTC.